This T cell receptor beta chain was retrieved from a study of T-cell reconstitution after alpha-beta-depleted transplantation in children. Trimming cost V 3 bases and J 5 bases; bases outside gene matches: 6. This CDR3 has 16 amino acids. From germline, CDR1 is LGHNA and CDR2 YSLEER. This clonotype was observed many times. For TCRbeta, the library was prepared with unique molecular identifiers. Using its own MiXCR run on the PCR reads, TCRdb lists one record per CDR3 protein. Of 330,000 or so distinct CDR3 sequences in the sample, 9% to 12% were seen once. The chain uses TRBV4-3 and TRBJ2-7; TRBD2 aligns across 14 bases. This TCR was recovered from a human donor who donated a stem cell graft to a child with acute lymphoblastic leukemia. The specimen was PBMCs from the stem cell graft donor, collected from the stem cell graft. The CDR3 spells CASSQDPGLAGDEQYF. In nucleotides, the CDR3 is TGCGCCAGCAGCCAGGATCCGGGACTAGCGGGAGACGAGCAGTACTTC.